This is a list of T cell receptor beta chains from one sample in a study of PD-L1 blockade in urothelial cancer. Sequencing was performed with immunoSEQ multiplex PCR; in TCRdb, only in-frame clones are kept and a portion is missing. The data contain just over 40,000 clones, about 88% of them seen just once; the ten biggest clones take up roughly 2.5%. The material was PBMCs, obtained around atezolizumab (anti-PD-L1) treatment. Receptor source: a man in his sixties or seventies with urothelial cancer. The CDR3 runs from the conserved cysteine through the conserved F or W. D genes are given only for firm matches. Some rows have no size entry. The others give once, few or many, or a class for an expanded clone.

cdr3_nt: TGTGCCAGCAGCGTAGGCGACAGCGAAGTCTACGAGCAGTACTTC
cdr3_aa: CASSVGDSEVYEQYF
v_call: TRBV9
d_call: NA
clone_size: NA
cdr3_length: 15
j_call: TRBJ2-7

cdr3_nt: TGTGCCAGCAGCCCTATCGGCGAGGGTCAGCCCCAGCATTTT
cdr3_aa: CASSPIGEGQPQHF
v_call: TRBV9
d_call: NA
clone_size: NA
cdr3_length: 14
j_call: TRBJ1-5

cdr3_nt: TGTGCCAGTAGTATTCAGGGGGTCACCGGGGAGCTGTTTTTT
cdr3_aa: CASSIQGVTGELFF
v_call: TRBV19
d_call: TRBD1
clone_size: few
cdr3_length: 14
j_call: TRBJ2-2

cdr3_nt: TGTGCCAGCAGCTCCCTGAGGCGGGAGGGCCTCGAGCAGTACTTC
cdr3_aa: CASSSLRREGLEQYF
v_call: TRBV11-2
d_call: TRBD2
clone_size: few
cdr3_length: 15
j_call: TRBJ2-7

cdr3_nt: TGTGCCAGCAGTAAACCTTTGGGGGCGTCGGAGACCCAGTACTTC
cdr3_aa: CASSKPLGASETQYF
v_call: TRBV28
d_call: NA
clone_size: NA
cdr3_length: 15
j_call: TRBJ2-5

cdr3_nt: TGCGCCAGCAGCCAAGCCCGCTCTGGGGCCAACGTCCTGACTTTC
cdr3_aa: CASSQARSGANVLTF
v_call: TRBV4-1
d_call: NA
clone_size: NA
cdr3_length: 15
j_call: TRBJ2-6

cdr3_nt: TGCGCCAGCAGCTTGGGAGCGGGAGGGAGTGCAGATACGCAGTATTTT
cdr3_aa: CASSLGAGGSADTQYF
v_call: TRBV5-1
d_call: TRBD2
clone_size: once
cdr3_length: 16
j_call: TRBJ2-3

cdr3_nt: TGTGCCAGCAGCGGGACAGGGGCAACTAATGAAAAACTGTTTTTT
cdr3_aa: CASSGTGATNEKLFF
v_call: TRBV2
d_call: TRBD1
clone_size: NA
cdr3_length: 15
j_call: TRBJ1-4

cdr3_nt: TGTGCCAGCAGCCCGGGATTCGAAAAACTGTTTTTT
cdr3_aa: CASSPGFEKLFF
v_call: TRBV7-8
d_call: NA
clone_size: NA
cdr3_length: 12
j_call: TRBJ1-4

cdr3_nt: TGTGCCAGCCGGATAGGGACAGGTCTGAACACTGAAGCTTTCTTT
cdr3_aa: CASRIGTGLNTEAFF
v_call: TRBV2
d_call: TRBD1
clone_size: once
cdr3_length: 15
j_call: TRBJ1-1

cdr3_nt: TGTGCCAGTAGTATCCGGTTAGGGGTAAGTGAGCAGTTCTTC
cdr3_aa: CASSIRLGVSEQFF
v_call: TRBV19
d_call: NA
clone_size: NA
cdr3_length: 14
j_call: TRBJ2-1

cdr3_nt: TGTGCCTGGAGCCCCGGACTAGCGGGAGATAATGAGCAGTTCTTC
cdr3_aa: CAWSPGLAGDNEQFF
v_call: TRBV30
d_call: TRBD2
clone_size: NA
cdr3_length: 15
j_call: TRBJ2-1

cdr3_nt: TGTGCCAGCAGTGCGCAGGACAGGTACGAGCAGTACTTC
cdr3_aa: CASSAQDRYEQYF
v_call: TRBV6-1
d_call: TRBD1
clone_size: NA
cdr3_length: 13
j_call: TRBJ2-7

cdr3_nt: TGTGCCAGTAGTCCCAGGGGGCGGGAGGGCCAGGTTGAGCAGTTCTTC
cdr3_aa: CASSPRGREGQVEQFF
v_call: TRBV19
d_call: NA
clone_size: NA
cdr3_length: 16
j_call: TRBJ2-1

cdr3_nt: TGCGCCAGCAGCTTGGAACGGGGAAGCGAGCAGTACTTC
cdr3_aa: CASSLERGSEQYF
v_call: TRBV5-1
d_call: NA
clone_size: once
cdr3_length: 13
j_call: TRBJ2-7

cdr3_nt: TGTGCCAGCTCACCGAGGACAGGGTCGTACGAGCAGTACTTC
cdr3_aa: CASSPRTGSYEQYF
v_call: TRBV18
d_call: TRBD1
clone_size: NA
cdr3_length: 14
j_call: TRBJ2-7

cdr3_nt: TGCGCCAGCAGCTCCGGGACTAGCGGGAGACGGCAAGAGACCCAGTACTTC
cdr3_aa: CASSSGTSGRRQETQYF
v_call: TRBV5-1
d_call: TRBD2
clone_size: NA
cdr3_length: 17
j_call: TRBJ2-5

cdr3_nt: TGTGCCAGCAGTTTCTCGAGAGTGGCGGCTAGCACAGATACGCAGTATTTT
cdr3_aa: CASSFSRVAASTDTQYF
v_call: TRBV27
d_call: NA
clone_size: NA
cdr3_length: 17
j_call: TRBJ2-3

cdr3_nt: TGTGCCAGCAGATTAGCACAGGGGGCCGGGGAGCTGTTTTTT
cdr3_aa: CASRLAQGAGELFF
v_call: TRBV2
d_call: TRBD1
clone_size: NA
cdr3_length: 14
j_call: TRBJ2-2

cdr3_nt: TGTGCCATCAGTGGGGGACAGGGGGCAGACGAGCAGTACTTC
cdr3_aa: CAISGGQGADEQYF
v_call: TRBV10-3
d_call: TRBD1
clone_size: NA
cdr3_length: 14
j_call: TRBJ2-7

cdr3_nt: TGCGCCAGCAGCCAGTTGACAGGAATGAACACTGAAGCTTTCTTT
cdr3_aa: CASSQLTGMNTEAFF
v_call: TRBV5-1
d_call: NA
clone_size: NA
cdr3_length: 15
j_call: TRBJ1-1

cdr3_nt: TGCAGCGTTGCATCGCCAGGGGCCTACGAGCAGTACTTC
cdr3_aa: CSVASPGAYEQYF
v_call: TRBV29-1
d_call: NA
clone_size: NA
cdr3_length: 13
j_call: TRBJ2-7

cdr3_nt: TGTGCCAGCAGCTTAGGGGGAGAGAGCACAGATACGCAGTATTTT
cdr3_aa: CASSLGGESTDTQYF
v_call: TRBV7-2
d_call: NA
clone_size: NA
cdr3_length: 15
j_call: TRBJ2-3

cdr3_nt: TGTGCCAGCAGCTCCGGACTGGCAAACATTCAGTACTTC
cdr3_aa: CASSSGLANIQYF
v_call: TRBV7-8
d_call: NA
clone_size: NA
cdr3_length: 13
j_call: TRBJ2-4

cdr3_nt: TGTGCCAGCAGTTCAGCCGGGACAGGGGCCTACGAGCAGTACTTC
cdr3_aa: CASSSAGTGAYEQYF
v_call: TRBV27
d_call: TRBD1
clone_size: NA
cdr3_length: 15
j_call: TRBJ2-7

cdr3_nt: TGTGCCAGCAGCTTGTATAGCGGGAGTGCGTACGAGCAGTACTTC
cdr3_aa: CASSLYSGSAYEQYF
v_call: TRBV5-5
d_call: TRBD2
clone_size: NA
cdr3_length: 15
j_call: TRBJ2-7

cdr3_nt: TGTGCCAGCAGAGAGGACAGGAGCTCTGGAAACACCATATATTTT
cdr3_aa: CASREDRSSGNTIYF
v_call: TRBV6-1
d_call: TRBD1
clone_size: few
cdr3_length: 15
j_call: TRBJ1-3

cdr3_nt: TGCGCCAGCAGCTTGGTAAGCGGCCCCTCCTACAATGAGCAGTTCTTC
cdr3_aa: CASSLVSGPSYNEQFF
v_call: TRBV5-1
d_call: NA
clone_size: NA
cdr3_length: 16
j_call: TRBJ2-1

cdr3_nt: TGTGCCAGCAGCTTGGTGGGGACTAGTCGCGAGCAGTACTTC
cdr3_aa: CASSLVGTSREQYF
v_call: TRBV7-2
d_call: TRBD2
clone_size: few
cdr3_length: 14
j_call: TRBJ2-7

cdr3_nt: TGTGCCAGCAGCTCGGACAGGGGGCGGACAGATACGCAGTATTTT
cdr3_aa: CASSSDRGRTDTQYF
v_call: TRBV11-3
d_call: TRBD1
clone_size: NA
cdr3_length: 15
j_call: TRBJ2-3

cdr3_nt: TGTGCCAGCGAGAACGACAATCAGCCCCAGCATTTT
cdr3_aa: CASENDNQPQHF
v_call: TRBV2
d_call: NA
clone_size: NA
cdr3_length: 12
j_call: TRBJ1-5

cdr3_nt: TGCGCCAGCAGCTCAGCCGGGACAGCCTCCTACGAGCAGTACTTC
cdr3_aa: CASSSAGTASYEQYF
v_call: TRBV5-1
d_call: TRBD1
clone_size: NA
cdr3_length: 15
j_call: TRBJ2-7

cdr3_nt: TGTGCCAGTAGTACAGGGGACGAGCAGTACTTC
cdr3_aa: CASSTGDEQYF
v_call: TRBV19
d_call: NA
clone_size: NA
cdr3_length: 11
j_call: TRBJ2-7

cdr3_nt: TGCGCCAGCAGCTTAGGGGCAGGGGGAATTTTTGACAAAAACATTCAGTACTTC
cdr3_aa: CASSLGAGGIFDKNIQYF
v_call: TRBV5-1
d_call: TRBD1
clone_size: NA
cdr3_length: 18
j_call: TRBJ2-4

cdr3_nt: TGTGCCAGCAGCGGACAGGGACTTCGAGAGCAGTTCTTC
cdr3_aa: CASSGQGLREQFF
v_call: TRBV27
d_call: TRBD1
clone_size: once
cdr3_length: 13
j_call: TRBJ2-1

cdr3_nt: TGTGCCAGCAAAAAAAGCGGGTTAAGCCAACACCCTTGCACAGATACGCAGTATTTT
cdr3_aa: CASKKSGLSQHPCTDTQYF
v_call: TRBV21-1
d_call: NA
clone_size: NA
cdr3_length: 19
j_call: TRBJ2-3

cdr3_nt: TGCGCCAGCAGTGGCAGGGGATCACCATACGAGCAGTACTTC
cdr3_aa: CASSGRGSPYEQYF
v_call: TRBV10-2
d_call: NA
clone_size: NA
cdr3_length: 14
j_call: TRBJ2-7

cdr3_nt: TGTGCCAGCAGTTTCCGACAGGGCAATCAGCCCCAGCATTTT
cdr3_aa: CASSFRQGNQPQHF
v_call: TRBV27
d_call: NA
clone_size: NA
cdr3_length: 14
j_call: TRBJ1-5

cdr3_nt: TGTGCCACCAGCAGAGATGCGCCTAGCTCTGGAAACACCATATATTTT
cdr3_aa: CATSRDAPSSGNTIYF
v_call: TRBV15
d_call: NA
clone_size: NA
cdr3_length: 16
j_call: TRBJ1-3

cdr3_nt: TGTGCCAGCAGCCTCGTTGGACTAGCGGGTCCTAGCACAGATACGCAGTATTTT
cdr3_aa: CASSLVGLAGPSTDTQYF
v_call: TRBV11-2
d_call: TRBD2
clone_size: NA
cdr3_length: 18
j_call: TRBJ2-3

cdr3_nt: TGTGCCAGCAGCTTCTCAGGGGGGTCGAGTCAGCCCCAGCATTTT
cdr3_aa: CASSFSGGSSQPQHF
v_call: TRBV7-2
d_call: TRBD1
clone_size: NA
cdr3_length: 15
j_call: TRBJ1-5

cdr3_nt: TGTGCCAGCAGCACCCTGGGACTAGCGGGAGAGCAGTTCTTC
cdr3_aa: CASSTLGLAGEQFF
v_call: TRBV6-4
d_call: TRBD2
clone_size: few
cdr3_length: 14
j_call: TRBJ2-1

cdr3_nt: TGTGCCAGCAGCGTTACTAGCGGGAGGCAGTTCTTC
cdr3_aa: CASSVTSGRQFF
v_call: TRBV5-4
d_call: TRBD2
clone_size: NA
cdr3_length: 12
j_call: TRBJ2-1

cdr3_nt: TGTGCCAGCAGCCTAGGAGGGACAGGGGGCGTGCAGCCCCAGCATTTT
cdr3_aa: CASSLGGTGGVQPQHF
v_call: TRBV7-2
d_call: TRBD1
clone_size: NA
cdr3_length: 16
j_call: TRBJ1-5

cdr3_nt: TGTGGAAGCCGCCAATTCCCTAGCGGTGAGCAGTTCTTC
cdr3_aa: CGSRQFPSGEQFF
v_call: TRBV27
d_call: TRBD2
clone_size: NA
cdr3_length: 13
j_call: TRBJ2-1

cdr3_nt: TGTGCCAGCAGCCCCAGGGGGCCGGGGACTGAAGCTTTCTTT
cdr3_aa: CASSPRGPGTEAFF
v_call: TRBV7-9
d_call: TRBD1
clone_size: NA
cdr3_length: 14
j_call: TRBJ1-1

cdr3_nt: TGCAGCGGGGTGACTAGCGGGGCAGGGGAGACCCAGTACTTC
cdr3_aa: CSGVTSGAGETQYF
v_call: TRBV29-1
d_call: TRBD2
clone_size: NA
cdr3_length: 14
j_call: TRBJ2-5

cdr3_nt: TGTGCCAGCAGCGTGAGGCCACCGACCTTCTCTGGAAACACCATATATTTT
cdr3_aa: CASSVRPPTFSGNTIYF
v_call: TRBV9
d_call: NA
clone_size: once
cdr3_length: 17
j_call: TRBJ1-3

cdr3_nt: TGTGCCAGCACGTGGGCTAGCACAGATACGCAGTATTTT
cdr3_aa: CASTWASTDTQYF
v_call: TRBV6-1
d_call: NA
clone_size: NA
cdr3_length: 13
j_call: TRBJ2-3

cdr3_nt: TGCAGCGCCCCTGGGGCGACAGGGTCCACTGAAGCTTTCTTT
cdr3_aa: CSAPGATGSTEAFF
v_call: TRBV29-1
d_call: TRBD1
clone_size: NA
cdr3_length: 14
j_call: TRBJ1-1

cdr3_nt: TGCGCCAGCAGCTTTGGGTCTGGACAGACTAACACTGAAGCTTTCTTT
cdr3_aa: CASSFGSGQTNTEAFF
v_call: TRBV5-1
d_call: NA
clone_size: NA
cdr3_length: 16
j_call: TRBJ1-1

cdr3_nt: TGTGCCAGCAGCTCCCTCCTAGTTACGCAGTATTTT
cdr3_aa: CASSSLLVTQYF
v_call: TRBV5-5
d_call: NA
clone_size: NA
cdr3_length: 12
j_call: TRBJ2-3

cdr3_nt: TGTGCCAGTAGTATAGTAGGACAGGGCGGTCAGCCCCAGCATTTT
cdr3_aa: CASSIVGQGGQPQHF
v_call: TRBV19
d_call: TRBD1
clone_size: NA
cdr3_length: 15
j_call: TRBJ1-5

cdr3_nt: TGTGCCAGCAGCCTAGAAGCAGGGTCGAACACTGAAGCTTTCTTT
cdr3_aa: CASSLEAGSNTEAFF
v_call: TRBV7-6
d_call: NA
clone_size: NA
cdr3_length: 15
j_call: TRBJ1-1

cdr3_nt: TGTGCCAGCAGTTTTGGGCCCCCTAAAAGGATCCCTCATGAGCAGTTCTTC
cdr3_aa: CASSFGPPKRIPHEQFF
v_call: TRBV27
d_call: NA
clone_size: NA
cdr3_length: 17
j_call: TRBJ2-1

cdr3_nt: TGTGCCAGCAGCTTCAGGGGGTCCTACAATGAGCAGTTCTTC
cdr3_aa: CASSFRGSYNEQFF
v_call: TRBV5-8
d_call: TRBD1
clone_size: NA
cdr3_length: 14
j_call: TRBJ2-1

cdr3_nt: TGTGCCAGCAGCCAGGGGGACAGGGGATTTGCTAGGCAGTACTTC
cdr3_aa: CASSQGDRGFARQYF
v_call: TRBV5-6
d_call: TRBD1
clone_size: NA
cdr3_length: 15
j_call: TRBJ2-7